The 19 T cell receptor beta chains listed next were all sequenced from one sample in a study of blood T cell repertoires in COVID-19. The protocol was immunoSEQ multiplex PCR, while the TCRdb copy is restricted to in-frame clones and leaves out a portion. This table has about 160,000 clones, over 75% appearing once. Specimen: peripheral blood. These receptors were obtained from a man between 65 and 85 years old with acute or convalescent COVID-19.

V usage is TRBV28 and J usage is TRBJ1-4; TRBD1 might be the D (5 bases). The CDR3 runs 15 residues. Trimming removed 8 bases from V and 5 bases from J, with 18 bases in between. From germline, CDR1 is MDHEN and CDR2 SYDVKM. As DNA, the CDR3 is TGTGCCAGCCACTCTCCCGTGGGGGGAAATGAAAAACTGTTTTTT. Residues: CASHSPVGGNEKLFF.

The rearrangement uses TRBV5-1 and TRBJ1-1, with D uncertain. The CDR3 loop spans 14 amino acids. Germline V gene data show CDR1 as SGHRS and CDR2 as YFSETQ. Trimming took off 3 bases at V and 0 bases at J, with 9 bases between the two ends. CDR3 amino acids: CASSWAGMNTEAFF. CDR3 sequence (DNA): TGCGCCAGCAGCTGGGCGGGGATGAACACTGAAGCTTTCTTT.

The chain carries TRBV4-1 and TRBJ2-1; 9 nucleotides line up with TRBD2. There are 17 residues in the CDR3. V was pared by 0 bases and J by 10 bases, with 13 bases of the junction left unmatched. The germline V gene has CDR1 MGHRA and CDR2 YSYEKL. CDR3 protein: CASSQEGLAITSGEQFF. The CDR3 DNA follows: TGCGCCAGCAGCCAAGAGGGACTAGCTATAACCTCGGGCGAGCAGTTCTTC.

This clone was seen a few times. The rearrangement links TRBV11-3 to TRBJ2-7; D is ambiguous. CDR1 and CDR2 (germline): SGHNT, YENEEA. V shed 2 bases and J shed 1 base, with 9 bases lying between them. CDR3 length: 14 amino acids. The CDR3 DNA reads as TGTGCCAGCAGCTTAAACGCGCTGTCCTACGAGCAGTACTTC. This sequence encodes CASSLNALSYEQYF.

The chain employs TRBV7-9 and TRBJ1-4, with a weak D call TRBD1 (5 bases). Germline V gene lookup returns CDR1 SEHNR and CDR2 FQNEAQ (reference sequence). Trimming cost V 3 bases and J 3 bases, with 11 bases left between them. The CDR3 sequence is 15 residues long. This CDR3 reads CASSFPGTANEKLFF. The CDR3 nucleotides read TGTGCCAGCAGCTTTCCGGGGACTGCTAATGAAAAACTGTTTTTT.

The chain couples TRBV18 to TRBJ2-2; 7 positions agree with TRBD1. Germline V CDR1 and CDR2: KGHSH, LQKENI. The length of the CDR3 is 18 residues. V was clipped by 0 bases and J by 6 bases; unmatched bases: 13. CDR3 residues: CASSPPPRGGKFSGELFF. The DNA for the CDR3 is TGTGCCAGCTCACCACCCCCTAGAGGGGGCAAGTTTTCCGGGGAGCTGTTTTTT.

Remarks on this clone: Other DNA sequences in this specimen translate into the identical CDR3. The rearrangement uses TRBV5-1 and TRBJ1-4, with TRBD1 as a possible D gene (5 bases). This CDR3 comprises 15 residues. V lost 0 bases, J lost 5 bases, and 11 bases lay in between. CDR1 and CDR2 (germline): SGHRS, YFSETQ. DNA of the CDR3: TGCGCCAGCAGCTTGGCGGGGACTACGAATGAAAAACTGTTTTTT. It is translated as CASSLAGTTNEKLFF.

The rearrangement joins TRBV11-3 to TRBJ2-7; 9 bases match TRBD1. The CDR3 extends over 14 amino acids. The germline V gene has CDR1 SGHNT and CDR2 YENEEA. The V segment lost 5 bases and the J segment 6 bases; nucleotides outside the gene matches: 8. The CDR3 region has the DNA TGTGCCAGCAGCACACAGGGGGCTAGTTTCGAGCAGTACTTC. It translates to CASSTQGASFEQYF.

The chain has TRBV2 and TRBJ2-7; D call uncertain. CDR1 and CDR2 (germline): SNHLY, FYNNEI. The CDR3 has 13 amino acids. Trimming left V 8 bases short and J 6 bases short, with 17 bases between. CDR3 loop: CASLRRSQPEQYF. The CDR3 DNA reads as TGTGCCAGCCTCAGACGGAGCCAGCCCGAGCAGTACTTC.

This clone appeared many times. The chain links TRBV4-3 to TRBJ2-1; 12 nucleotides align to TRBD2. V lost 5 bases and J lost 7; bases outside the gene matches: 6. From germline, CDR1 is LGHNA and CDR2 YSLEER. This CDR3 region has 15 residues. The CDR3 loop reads CASSELAGGLNEQFF. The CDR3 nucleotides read TGCGCCAGCAGCGAACTAGCGGGAGGCTTAAATGAGCAGTTCTTC.

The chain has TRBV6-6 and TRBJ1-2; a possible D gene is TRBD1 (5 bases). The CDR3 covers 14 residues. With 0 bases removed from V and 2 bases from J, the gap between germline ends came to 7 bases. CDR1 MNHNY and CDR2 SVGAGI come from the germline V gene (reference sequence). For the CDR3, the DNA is TGTGCCAGCAGTTACTCCGACAGCAACTATGGCTACACCTTC. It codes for CASSYSDSNYGYTF.

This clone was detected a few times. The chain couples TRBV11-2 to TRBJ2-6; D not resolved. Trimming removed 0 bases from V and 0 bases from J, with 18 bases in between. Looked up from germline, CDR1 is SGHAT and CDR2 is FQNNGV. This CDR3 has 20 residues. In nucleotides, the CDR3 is TGTGCCAGCAGCTTAGATTCGTACAGCCTCATCAGCTCTGGGGCCAACGTCCTGACTTTC. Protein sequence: CASSLDSYSLISSGANVLTF.

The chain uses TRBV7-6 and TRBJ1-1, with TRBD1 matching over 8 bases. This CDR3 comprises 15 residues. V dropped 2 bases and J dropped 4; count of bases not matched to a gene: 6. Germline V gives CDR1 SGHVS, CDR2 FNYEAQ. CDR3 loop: CASSLTNDRGTEAFF. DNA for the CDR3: TGTGCCAGCAGCTTAACCAACGACAGGGGCACTGAAGCTTTCTTT.

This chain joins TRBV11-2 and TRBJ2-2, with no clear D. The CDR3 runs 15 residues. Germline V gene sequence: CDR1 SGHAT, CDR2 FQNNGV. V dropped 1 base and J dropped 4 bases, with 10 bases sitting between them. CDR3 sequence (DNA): TGTGCCAGCAGCTTAGGTCGAACTTCCACCGGGGAGCTGTTTTTT. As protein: CASSLGRTSTGELFF.

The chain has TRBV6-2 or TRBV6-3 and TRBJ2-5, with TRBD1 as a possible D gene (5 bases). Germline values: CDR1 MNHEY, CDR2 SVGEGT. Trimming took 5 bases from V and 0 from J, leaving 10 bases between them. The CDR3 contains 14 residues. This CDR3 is CASSQTVYQETQYF. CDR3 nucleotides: TGTGCCAGCAGTCAGACAGTGTACCAAGAGACCCAGTACTTC.

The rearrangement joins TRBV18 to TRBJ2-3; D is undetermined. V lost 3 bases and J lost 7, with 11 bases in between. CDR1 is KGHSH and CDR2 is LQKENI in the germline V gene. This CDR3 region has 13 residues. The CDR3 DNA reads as TGTGCCAGCTCACCCGGTAGTGAAAATACGCAGTATTTT. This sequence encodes CASSPGSENTQYF.

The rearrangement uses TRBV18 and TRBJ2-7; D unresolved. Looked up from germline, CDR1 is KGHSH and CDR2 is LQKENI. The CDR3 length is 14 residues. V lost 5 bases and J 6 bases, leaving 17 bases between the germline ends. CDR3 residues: CASSGLAEEGEQYF. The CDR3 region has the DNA TGTGCCAGCTCAGGTTTGGCAGAGGAAGGCGAGCAGTACTTC.

The DNA for the CDR3 is TGTGCCAGCAGCTTGGATGGTAGTACTAGCACAGATACGCAGTATTTT. Protein sequence: CASSLDGSTSTDTQYF. The chain joins TRBV5-4 to TRBJ2-3; D unclear. Trimming pared 0 bases from V and 0 bases from J, leaving 11 bases between. The germline CDR1 and CDR2 sequences are SGHNT and YYREEE (reference sequence). This CDR3 is 16 amino acids long.

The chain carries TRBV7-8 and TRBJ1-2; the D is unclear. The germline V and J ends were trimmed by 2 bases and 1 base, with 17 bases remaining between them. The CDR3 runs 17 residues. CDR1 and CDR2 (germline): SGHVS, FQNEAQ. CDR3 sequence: CASSLIRRTTHNYGYTF. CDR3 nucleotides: TGTGCCAGCAGCTTAATTCGACGAACGACTCATAACTATGGCTACACCTTC.